Detailed here is one TCR beta chain. Its antigen remains unidentified. No base-level quality is on record; no much larger clone is a single base apart. Whole blood was collected in K2EDTA tubes by collaborating institutions according to the institutions' own protocols. For TCRbeta analysis, collaborator samples were shipped as frozen whole blood, as isolated PBMCs, or as DNA extracted from either sample type. The CDR3 goes from the cysteine to the phenylalanine over 17 residues. Only the CDR3 part of the read is kept: 51 bases, read in frame from the first base. The CDR1 and CDR2 encoded by the germline V gene (reference sequence) are WNHNN and SYGVQD. V is cut back by 6 bases and J by 6 bases, with 10 bases in the junction unmatched. TCRbeta CDR3 regions were amplified from genomic DNA using the immunoSEQ Assay, a bias-controlled multiplex PCR. The paper's data handling went like this. Nucleated cell counts per sample were estimated from amplification of reference gene primers within the assay. Sequence reads were collapsed and filtered to measure the absolute abundance of every unique TCRbeta CDR3 rearrangement. For each sample, productive Simpson clonality was calculated by taking the square root of Simpson's diversity index across productive rearrangements. TCRdb carries this immuneACCESS record with in-frame sequences only. Its versions omit some clonotypes, under half of them owing to an unresolved V gene in the studies checked, with the rest unexplained. V, J and clone size reflect that table, while D and trimming were determined from the DNA. This sample holds 100,000 or so clones; about 81% were observed only once. The top ten constitute roughly 17% of the sample.

The data were taken from a study of blood T cell repertoires in COVID-19 (dated by TCRdb to between 2020 and 2021). Looking at the study overall: The collaborator samples originated in the United States, Italy and Spain and spanned the acute and convalescent phases of COVID-19. The prospective study material was composed of cDNA or gDNA derived from T cells, B-cell-depleted T cells, or PBMCs. Deeply sampled blood TCRbeta repertoires from subjects exposed to, actively infected with, or recovered from COVID-19 were included in the dataset. The repertoires were released in a freely available public database intended as a resource for research on the immune response to SARS-CoV-2. The samples were drawn from two sources: the first 160 participants of the ongoing ImmuneRACE study, and approximately 1,300 subjects contributed by 6 global collaborators. A de-identified subject ID, COVID-19 status, age in years and sex were almost always included in the sample metadata. Where available, HLA class I and class II types were obtained from metadata supplied by the sample provider rather than from assay-based typing. The paper's findings and limits, for the study overall: Clinical and demographic metadata were provided uncurated, with the amount varying by source and participant.

This receptor chain uses TRBV10-1 and TRBJ2-3; 15 central nucleotides agree with TRBD2. This sequence originates from a woman in her sixties with acute or convalescent COVID-19. The sample was peripheral blood. This receptor carries the CDR3 CASSTGLAGGPVDTQYF. The bases read TGCGCCAGCAGCACCGGACTAGCGGGGGGGCCGGTTGATACGCAGTATTTT.